Below, one T cell receptor beta chain is given with its context. Its target is unknown. Germline trimming cut 3 bases from V and 6 bases from J; bases unmatched to any gene: 5. The CDR3 is 14 residues long. CDR1 and CDR2 (germline): MNHEY, SVGAGI. The sample comes from a study of cytomegalovirus exposure and HLA in healthy donors. Researchers ran the PCR with 60 Vbeta and 13 Jbeta primers. Methods used by the authors: There were tens of millions of unique TCR beta chains by a later count, and approximately 11 million of them were shared. Data came from immunoSEQ multiplex PCR; TCRdb stores just in-frame clones and leaves some out. V and J calls and clone size come straight from that table; D and trimming were deduced from the DNA. The sample holds 150,000 or so clones, approximately 84% seen once. The study's findings and limits: V segments that were indistinguishable, TRBV6-2 and TRBV6-3 among them, were omitted from analysis. A prior analysis recorded that most TCR beta V segments were productive about 87% or about 30% of the time.

The chain has TRBV6-5 and TRBJ1-2; TRBD1 aligns across 9 bases. The source is a woman in her forties in good health and CMV-seronegative. Sequencing was carried out using PBMCs. For the CDR3, the DNA is TGTGCCAGCAGTTATCGACAGGGGGTTGATGGCTACACCTTC. It specifies CASSYRQGVDGYTF.